Many counts were recorded for the clone carrying this T cell receptor (beta chain). The antigen is undetermined. These data come from a study of T cells in Graves' hyperthyroidism and ophthalmopathy. Whole-study findings and limits: Before onset, ophthalmopathy was predicted by the model a median around 6 months earlier.

Subjects aged 18 to 65 presented with newly diagnosed hyperthyroidism of less than 2 months' duration. Uncontrolled infection, other autoimmune disease, pregnancy and lactation each barred patients from inclusion. Clinical symptoms, serum thyroxine and TRAb, thyroid ultrasound and orbital computed tomography were used for the diagnoses. RNA transcripts were the template for amplifying TCR beta CDR3 regions. Carried out on the TCR CDR3, a first-round RT-PCR used the HTBI primer set. TCRdb itself ran the multiplex PCR reads through MiXCR, one entry per CDR3 protein. The data contain some 770,000 distinct CDR3 sequences, roughly 15% of them seen just once; the ten biggest clones take up around 8%. CDR1 and CDR2 (germline): MDHEN, SYDVKM. With 6 bases clipped from V and 2 bases from J, the junction kept 3 bases outside the gene matches. The CDR3 loop spans 14 amino acids.

The TCR comes from a man aged 18 to 29 with Graves' hyperthyroidism. The V gene is TRBV28, the J gene TRBJ2-7; 11 nucleotides agree with TRBD2. The material sequenced was blood. CDR3 sequence: CASRPGLAAYEQYF. DNA of the CDR3: TGTGCCAGCAGACCGGGACTAGCGGCCTACGAGCAGTACTTC.